This is a list of T cell receptor beta chains from one sample in a study of identifying expanded T cells in peripheral blood. Assay: immunoSEQ multiplex PCR; the TCRdb copy retains only in-frame clones and omits some. The sample consists of around 100,000 clones, roughly 88% of them appearing once. The specimen sequenced was blood. The receptors stem from a person aged 18 to 70 in good health. Both conserved end residues are part of each CDR3. Each record gives: D gene, clone size, V gene, J gene, CDR3 DNA, CDR3 protein. D genes are given only for firm matches. Not all rows give a size; the values are once, few, many and, for expanded clones, a class.

NA,NA,TRBV9,TRBJ1-4,TGTGCCAGCAGCGTAGCTCCAGGGTGGCGTGGTCTTGAAAAACTGTTTTTT,CASSVAPGWRGLEKLFF
NA,NA,TRBV5-1,TRBJ2-1,TGCGCCAGCAGCTCCGGGTCTAATGAGCAGTTCTTC,CASSSGSNEQFF
TRBD1,NA,TRBV10-3,TRBJ1-4,TGTGCCATCAGTGAAAGAGGGGGCTCGACTAATGAAAAACTGTTTTTT,CAISERGGSTNEKLFF
NA,NA,TRBV25-1,TRBJ1-3,TGTGCCAGCAGTGACGGAGGGGATCACCTTAACACCATATATTTT,CASSDGGDHLNTIYF
TRBD1,NA,TRBV7-9,TRBJ1-2,TGTGCCAGCAGCTTAAGGGACAGGGGCGACGGCTACACCTTC,CASSLRDRGDGYTF
NA,NA,TRBV15,TRBJ1-1,TGTGCCACCAGCAGAGAAAACGTGGGGCTCTTGGCTTTCTTT,CATSRENVGLLAFF
NA,once,TRBV7-8,TRBJ1-3,TGTGCCAGCAGCCCTGCTACCTCTGGAAACACCATATATTTT,CASSPATSGNTIYF
TRBD1,NA,TRBV18,TRBJ2-1,TGTGCCAGCTCAGAGGTGACAGGGGACGATGAGCAGTTCTTC,CASSEVTGDDEQFF
NA,NA,TRBV19,TRBJ1-2,TGTGCCAGTAGTACAGGACAGCCGTATGGCTACACCTTC,CASSTGQPYGYTF
NA,NA,TRBV6-5,TRBJ2-6,TGTGCCAGCAGACTGACTTGGGAGGGGGCCAACGTCCTGACTTTC,CASRLTWEGANVLTF
NA,few,TRBV19,TRBJ1-1,TGTGCCAGTAGTTCGCGTGGGGAGAACACTGAAGCTTTCTTT,CASSSRGENTEAFF
NA,NA,TRBV5-1,TRBJ1-2,TGCGCCAGCAACTTACAGGGAGAATATGGCTACACCTTC,CASNLQGEYGYTF
NA,NA,TRBV7-2,TRBJ1-2,TGTGCCAGCAGCCCTAATAGGCCGGGTCGGGGATCCCTTAACTATGGCTACACCTTC,CASSPNRPGRGSLNYGYTF
TRBD1,NA,TRBV5-4,TRBJ1-1,TGTGCCAGCAGCCCAGCGACAGGGGGCACTACTGAAGCTTTCTTT,CASSPATGGTTEAFF
TRBD1,few,TRBV6-6,TRBJ1-2,TGTGCCAGCAGTTACCCAGGACAGGGGGGAGTCTATGGCTACACCTTC,CASSYPGQGGVYGYTF
NA,NA,TRBV7-9,TRBJ2-3,TGTGCCATAGCAGTGGATACGCAGTATTTT,CAIAVDTQYF
TRBD2,NA,TRBV11-2,TRBJ2-5,TGTGCCAGCAGCCAACGGGGGGTCCAAGAGACCCAGTACTTC,CASSQRGVQETQYF
NA,NA,TRBV2,TRBJ2-2,TGTGCCAGCAGTGAAGGGCAGGGAGACACCGGGGAGCTGTTTTTT,CASSEGQGDTGELFF
NA,NA,TRBV6-1,TRBJ1-1,TGTGCCAGCAGTTGGCAGGCGAACACTGAAGCTTTCTTT,CASSWQANTEAFF
NA,NA,TRBV11-2,TRBJ2-1,TGTGCCAGCAGCTTGGGAGGGGGCCTCGGGGTCAATGAGCAGTTCTTC,CASSLGGGLGVNEQFF
NA,NA,TRBV11-2,TRBJ2-1,TGTGCCAGCAGCCCGAACCCGGGGCAGGGAGAGCAGTTCTTC,CASSPNPGQGEQFF
TRBD2,NA,TRBV28,TRBJ2-3,TGTGCCAGCAGTCAAAACCTAGCGGGGGGCACAGATACGCAGTATTTT,CASSQNLAGGTDTQYF
NA,NA,TRBV6-5,TRBJ2-5,TGTGCCAGCAGTTACCGTAGACTTCAAGAGACCCAGTACTTC,CASSYRRLQETQYF
NA,NA,TRBV2,TRBJ2-7,TGTGCCAGCAGTCAGGGTACCTACGAGCAGTACTTC,CASSQGTYEQYF
TRBD1,NA,TRBV9,TRBJ1-2,TGTGCCAGCAGCGTAGGGGCAGGGGGCAACTATGGCTACACCTTC,CASSVGAGGNYGYTF
NA,NA,TRBV5-6,TRBJ1-6,TGTGCCAGCAGCTTGTCCCTGAACTCACCCCTCCACTTT,CASSLSLNSPLHF
NA,NA,TRBV11-3,TRBJ2-7,TGTGCCAGCAGCTCCCGAGACAGCGTTGAGGAGCAGTACTTC,CASSSRDSVEEQYF
TRBD1,NA,TRBV7-2,TRBJ2-7,TGTGCCAGCAGCTTAAGCCTGGACAGGGATCCGACCTACGAGCAGTACTTC,CASSLSLDRDPTYEQYF
NA,NA,TRBV5-1,TRBJ1-2,TGCGCCAGCAGCTTCGGGATTAAGGGGACACTTTCCTATGGCTACACCTTC,CASSFGIKGTLSYGYTF
NA,once,TRBV16,TRBJ1-1,TGTGCCACCTCCTTGGACAGAAAGAACACTGAAGCTTTCTTT,CATSLDRKNTEAFF
TRBD2,NA,TRBV7-9,TRBJ2-2,TGTGCCAGCAGCCCAGGCGGGGGGGACACCGGGGAGCTGTTTTTT,CASSPGGGDTGELFF
NA,NA,TRBV14,TRBJ1-2,TGTGCCAGCAGCCAATCGGCGGGACACCCTGGTTATGGCTACACCTTC,CASSQSAGHPGYGYTF
NA,NA,TRBV29-1,TRBJ1-5,TGCAGCGTTGGAGGGACCGACAATCAGCCCCAGCATTTT,CSVGGTDNQPQHF
NA,NA,TRBV19,TRBJ2-1,TGTGCCAGTAGTATTGGCTCATCTACCTACAATGAGCAGTTCTTC,CASSIGSSTYNEQFF
NA,NA,TRBV27,TRBJ1-6,TGTGCCAGCAGTTTTCTCCCGTGGGTGGGCGGGGCCTATTCACCCCTCCACTTT,CASSFLPWVGGAYSPLHF
NA,few,TRBV5-1,TRBJ1-2,TGCGCCAGCAGCTCGCAGGGTATCAACTATGGCTACACCTTC,CASSSQGINYGYTF
TRBD1,NA,TRBV2,TRBJ2-7,TGTGCCAGCAGTAACACAGGGGCCGAGCAGTACTTC,CASSNTGAEQYF
NA,NA,TRBV11-3,TRBJ2-7,TGTGCCAGCAGCTTATACGGCTCCTACGAGCAGTACTTC,CASSLYGSYEQYF
TRBD1,once,TRBV30,TRBJ1-6,TGTGCCTGGAGTGTATTTACAGGGGGTAATTCACCCCTCCACTTT,CAWSVFTGGNSPLHF
TRBD1,once,TRBV15,TRBJ1-6,TGTGCCACCAGCAGAGATTGGACAGGGGGAAATTCACCCCTCCACTTT,CATSRDWTGGNSPLHF
NA,NA,TRBV2,TRBJ2-7,TGTGCCAGCAGTGTCCGCCTCGGTGGGAGTGGCTACGAGCAGTACTTC,CASSVRLGGSGYEQYF
NA,NA,TRBV28,TRBJ1-6,TGTGCCAGCAGACAACAGGGTTATAATTCACCCCTCCACTTT,CASRQQGYNSPLHF
NA,NA,TRBV21-1,TRBJ1-2,TGTGCCAGCAGCAAAGTGACGCAGGGAAACTATGGCTACACCTTC,CASSKVTQGNYGYTF